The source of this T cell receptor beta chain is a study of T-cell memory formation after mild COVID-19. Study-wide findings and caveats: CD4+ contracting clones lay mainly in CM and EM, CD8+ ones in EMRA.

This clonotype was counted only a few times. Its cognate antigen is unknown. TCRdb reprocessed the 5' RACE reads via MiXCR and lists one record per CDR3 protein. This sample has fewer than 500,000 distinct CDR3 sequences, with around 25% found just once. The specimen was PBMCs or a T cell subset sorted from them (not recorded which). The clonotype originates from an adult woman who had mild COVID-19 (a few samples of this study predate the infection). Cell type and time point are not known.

CDR3 in DNA: TGTGCCAGCTCACCACGTTCCAGCGGCGACGAGCAGTACTTC. Protein product: CASSPRSSGDEQYF. The V call is TRBV18, the J call TRBJ2-7, with D perhaps TRBD2 (5 bases). CDR1 and CDR2 from the germline V gene are KGHSH and LQKENI. Trimming took 1 base from V and 5 from J, leaving 12 bases between them. The CDR3 spans 14 residues.